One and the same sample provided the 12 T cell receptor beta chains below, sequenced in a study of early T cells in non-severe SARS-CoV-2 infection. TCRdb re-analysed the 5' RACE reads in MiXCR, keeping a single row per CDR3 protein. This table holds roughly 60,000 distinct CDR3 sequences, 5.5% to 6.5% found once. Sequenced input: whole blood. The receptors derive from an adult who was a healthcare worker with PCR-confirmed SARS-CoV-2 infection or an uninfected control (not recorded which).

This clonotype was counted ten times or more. The CDR3 DNA sequence: TGCAGTGTGCGGGGCGGGGGGAAGGATTCACCCCTCCACTTT. It specifies CSVRGGGKDSPLHF. V usage is TRBV20-1 and J usage is TRBJ1-6; D may be TRBD1 (5 bases). Germline values: CDR1 DFQATT, CDR2 SNEGSKA (reference sequence). The CDR3 is 14 amino acids. Trimming left V 7 bases short and J 8 bases short, with 18 bases between.

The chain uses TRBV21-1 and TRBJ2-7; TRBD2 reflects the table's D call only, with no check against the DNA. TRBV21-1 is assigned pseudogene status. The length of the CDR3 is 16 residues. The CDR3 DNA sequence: TGTGCCAGCAGCAAAGCTATGGAGCGGGAGGCACCACCCCCCGGGGTC. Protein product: CASSKAMEREAPPPGV.

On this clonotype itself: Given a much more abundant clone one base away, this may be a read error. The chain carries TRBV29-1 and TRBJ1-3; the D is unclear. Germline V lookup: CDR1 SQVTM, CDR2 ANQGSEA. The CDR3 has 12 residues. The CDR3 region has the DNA TGCAGCGCTGGGTTCTCTGGAAACACCAAATATTTT. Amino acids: CSAGFSGNTKYF.

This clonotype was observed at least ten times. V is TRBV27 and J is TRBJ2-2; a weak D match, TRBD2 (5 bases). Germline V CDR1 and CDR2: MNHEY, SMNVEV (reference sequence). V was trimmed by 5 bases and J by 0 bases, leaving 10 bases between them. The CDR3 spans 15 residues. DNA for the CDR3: TGTGCCAGCAGTCCTAGCCCCTCGAACACCGGGGAGCTGTTTTTT. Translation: CASSPSPSNTGELFF.

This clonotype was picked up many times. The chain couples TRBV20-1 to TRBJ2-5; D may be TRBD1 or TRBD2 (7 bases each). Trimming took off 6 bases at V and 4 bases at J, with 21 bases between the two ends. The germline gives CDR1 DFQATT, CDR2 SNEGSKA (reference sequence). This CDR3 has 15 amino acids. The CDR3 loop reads CSALTRGGRRETQYF. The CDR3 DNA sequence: TGCAGTGCCCTAACCAGGGGGGGGCGCAGAGAGACCCAGTACTTC.

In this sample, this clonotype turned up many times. CDR3 nucleotide sequence: TGTGCCAGCAGTTTACAGGGAGTCAACGAGCAGTACTTC. Translating gives CASSLQGVNEQYF. The chain is built from TRBV3-1 and TRBJ2-7, with a possible D match to TRBD1 (6 bases). Germline CDR1 is LGHDT and CDR2 is YNNKEL (reference sequence). CDR3 length: 13 amino acids. Trimming pared 6 bases from V and 5 bases from J, leaving 14 bases between.

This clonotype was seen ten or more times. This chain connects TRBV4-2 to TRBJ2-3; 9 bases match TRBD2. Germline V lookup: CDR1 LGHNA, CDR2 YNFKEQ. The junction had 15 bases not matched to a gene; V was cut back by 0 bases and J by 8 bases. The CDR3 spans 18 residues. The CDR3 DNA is TGTGCCAGCAGCCAAGATTCTAGCGGGATTACCATGAGCGTTACGCAGTATTTT. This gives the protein CASSQDSSGITMSVTQYF.

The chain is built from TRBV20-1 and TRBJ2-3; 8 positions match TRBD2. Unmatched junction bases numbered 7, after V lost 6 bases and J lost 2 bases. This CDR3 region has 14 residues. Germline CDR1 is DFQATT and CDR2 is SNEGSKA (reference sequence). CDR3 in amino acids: CSAGGLGPTDTQYF. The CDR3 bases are TGCAGTGCGGGGGGACTAGGACCCACAGATACGCAGTATTTT.

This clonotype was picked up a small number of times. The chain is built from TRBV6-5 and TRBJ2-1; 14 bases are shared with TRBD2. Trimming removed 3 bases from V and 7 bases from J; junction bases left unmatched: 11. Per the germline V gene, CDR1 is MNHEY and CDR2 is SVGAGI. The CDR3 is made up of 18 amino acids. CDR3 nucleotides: TGTGCCAGCAGTTATTCCGGACTAGCGGGAGGCTCGCTGAATGAGCAGTTCTTC. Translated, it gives CASSYSGLAGGSLNEQFF.

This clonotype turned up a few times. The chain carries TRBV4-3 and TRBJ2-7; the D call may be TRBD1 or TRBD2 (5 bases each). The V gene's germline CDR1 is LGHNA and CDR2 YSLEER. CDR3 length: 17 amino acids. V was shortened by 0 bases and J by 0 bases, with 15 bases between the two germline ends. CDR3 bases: TGCGCCAGCAGCCAAGAGGGACGGGGCGTACCCTCCTACGAGCAGTACTTC. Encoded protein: CASSQEGRGVPSYEQYF.

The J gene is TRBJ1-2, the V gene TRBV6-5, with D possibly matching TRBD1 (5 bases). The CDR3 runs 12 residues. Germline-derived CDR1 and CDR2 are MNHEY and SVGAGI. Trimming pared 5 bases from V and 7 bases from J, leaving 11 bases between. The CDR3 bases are TGTGCCAGCAGTGGGGGTAAAGGTGGCTACACCTTC. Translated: CASSGGKGGYTF.

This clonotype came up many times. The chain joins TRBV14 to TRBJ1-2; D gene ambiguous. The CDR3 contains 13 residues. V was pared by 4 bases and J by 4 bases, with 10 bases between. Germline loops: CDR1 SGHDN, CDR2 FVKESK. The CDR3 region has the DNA TGTGCCAGCAGCCTTACAGAGGGCTATGGCTACACCTTC. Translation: CASSLTEGYGYTF.